The 20 T cell receptor beta chains presented below share a single source sample, sequenced in a study of T cell responses to AZD1222 COVID-19 vaccine. Only in-frame clones appear in the TCRdb table, and some are missing; sequencing was by immunoSEQ multiplex PCR. The sample records 95,000 to 150,000 clones, roughly 90% being singletons. The specimen was peripheral blood, collected 28 days after the second AZD1222 dose. All receptors come from an adult who received the AZD1222 COVID-19 vaccine.

The chain uses TRBV4-1 and TRBJ2-4, with D possibly being TRBD1 or TRBD2 (5 bases each). V lost 4 bases to trimming and J lost 6 bases, with 22 bases between them. The CDR3 extends over 17 amino acids. CDR1 and CDR2 (germline): MGHRA, YSYEKL. In DNA form, the CDR3 reads TGCGCCAGCAGCCCCCTTTTCCTACAATCGGGGCCAAACATTCAGTACTTC. Translation: CASSPLFLQSGPNIQYF.

The rearrangement uses TRBV11-2 and TRBJ2-7; D might be TRBD1 (6 bases). The germline V gene has CDR1 SGHAT and CDR2 FQNNGV. V was pared by 0 bases and J by 0 bases, with 12 bases between. This CDR3 region has 16 residues. The CDR3 protein is CASSLDPRGSSYEQYF. For the CDR3, the DNA is TGTGCCAGCAGCTTAGATCCCAGGGGTAGCTCCTACGAGCAGTACTTC.

The chain joins TRBV5-1 to TRBJ1-1, with D perhaps TRBD1 (5 bases). The V and J ends lost 4 bases and 0 bases respectively, with 13 bases between them. CDR1 and CDR2 from the germline V gene are SGHRS and YFSETQ. The CDR3 is made up of 15 amino acids. CDR3 nucleotide sequence: TGCGCCAGCAGCCTACCCACAGGTTTGAACACTGAAGCTTTCTTT. This sequence encodes CASSLPTGLNTEAFF.

DNA for the CDR3: TGTGCCAGCAGTTCCACAGGGGCCCAGTACCAAGAGACCCAGTACTTC. This translates into CASSSTGAQYQETQYF. This chain connects TRBV28 to TRBJ2-5; 7 positions match TRBD1. V dropped 4 bases and J dropped 0; count of bases not matched to a gene: 8. This CDR3 has 16 amino acids. The germline CDR1 and CDR2 sequences are MDHEN and SYDVKM. The whole variable domain, remainder taken from reference TRBV28 and TRBJ2-5, is DVKVTQSSRYLVKRTGEKVFLECVQDMDHENMFWYRQDPGLGLRLIYFSYDVKMKEKGDIPEGYSVSREKKERFSLILESASTNQTSMYLCASSSTGAQYQETQYFGPGTRLLVL.

V usage is TRBV29-1 and J usage is TRBJ2-2; tentatively, D is TRBD2 (5 bases). The CDR3 has 13 residues. Germline V gene sequence: CDR1 SQVTM, CDR2 ANQGSEA. Trimming stripped 1 base from V and 3 bases from J, with 6 bases between. CDR3 sequence: CSVEGADTGELFF. Written as DNA, the CDR3 is TGCAGCGTTGAAGGAGCGGACACCGGGGAGCTGTTTTTT.

This clone was detected only once. The chain recombines TRBV6-1 with TRBJ1-5; tentatively, D is TRBD1 (6 bases). Per germline, CDR1 MNHNS and CDR2 SASEGT. The CDR3 consists of 14 residues. With 2 bases removed from V and 4 bases from J, the gap between germline ends came to 9 bases. The CDR3 DNA sequence: TGTGCCAGCAGTGAAAACAGGGCGAATCAGCCCCAGCATTTT. It encodes CASSENRANQPQHF.

The chain couples TRBV4-1 to TRBJ1-1; D is unresolved. Germline values: CDR1 MGHRA, CDR2 YSYEKL. The CDR3 is 15 amino acids. V lost 4 bases to trimming and J lost 0 bases, with 12 bases between them. The CDR3 sequence: CASSLTSVMNTEAFF. As DNA, the CDR3 is TGCGCCAGCAGCCTAACATCAGTTATGAACACTGAAGCTTTCTTT.

This CDR3 is CASSLLRTGGSGANVLTF. CDR3 DNA: TGTGCCAGCAGCTTGCTTAGGACAGGGGGCTCTGGGGCCAACGTCCTGACTTTC. The rearrangement links TRBV11-2 to TRBJ2-6, with 10 bases that match TRBD1. V lost 3 bases, J lost 0 bases, and 5 bases stayed unmatched. Germline CDR1 reads SGHAT; CDR2 reads FQNNGV. This CDR3 comprises 18 residues.

CDR3 sequence (DNA): TGTGCCAGCAGGACTCAGGGGGGTAATCAGCCCCAGCATTTT. Translating it yields CASRTQGGNQPQHF. The chain combines TRBV6-5 with TRBJ1-5, with 7 bases aligning to TRBD1. The germline gives CDR1 MNHEY, CDR2 SVGAGI. CDR3 size: 14 residues. The trim removed 6 bases at V and 4 bases at J, leaving 6 bases unmatched.

Only a few counts were recorded for this clone. This chain links TRBV3-1 (or the pseudogene TRBV3-2) with TRBJ2-1; 12 bases match TRBD2. The trim removed 1 base at V and 0 bases at J, leaving 7 bases unmatched. This CDR3 spans 19 amino acids. Germline V gene data show CDR1 as LGHDT and CDR2 as YNNKEL (reference sequence). The CDR3 is CASSQGLAGGFSSYNEQFF. The CDR3 nucleotides are TGTGCCAGCAGCCAAGGCCTAGCGGGAGGGTTTAGCTCCTACAATGAGCAGTTCTTC.

The rearrangement links TRBV9 to TRBJ2-5; D unclear. Germline CDR1 reads SGDLS; CDR2 reads YYNGEE. V was cut by 2 bases and J by 5 bases, with 10 bases left in between. This CDR3 has 13 residues. The CDR3: CASSVDSQETQYF. CDR3 nucleotides: TGTGCCAGCAGCGTCGATAGTCAGGAGACCCAGTACTTC.

V usage is TRBV11-3 and J usage is TRBJ2-1; the D is unclear. The CDR3 sequence is 14 residues long. The germline V and J ends were trimmed by 5 bases and 8 bases, with 16 bases remaining between them. CDR1 is SGHNT and CDR2 is YENEEA in the germline V gene. The CDR3 protein is CASSPPAGRHEQFF. CDR3 nucleotides: TGTGCCAGCAGCCCCCCGGCAGGCAGGCATGAGCAGTTCTTC.

V is TRBV5-4 and J is TRBJ1-2; D might be TRBD1 (5 bases). The length of the CDR3 is 14 residues. CDR1 and CDR2 (germline): SGHNT, YYREEE (reference sequence). Trimming shortened V by 3 bases and J by 6 bases, and 15 bases separated the two germline ends. CDR3 bases: TGTGCCAGCAGCTCGAAACAGGTACCGGATGGCTACACCTTC. The encoded protein is CASSSKQVPDGYTF. The whole variable domain, filled in from reference TRBV5-4 and TRBJ1-2, reads ETGVTQSPTHLIKTRGQQVTLRCSSQSGHNTVSWYQQALGQGPQFIFQYYREEENGRGNFPPRFSGLQFPNYSSELNVNALELDDSALYLCASSSKQVPDGYTFGSGTRLTVV.

The chain joins TRBV5-1 to TRBJ2-5; D remains ambiguous. This CDR3 has 12 amino acids. Germline lookup yields CDR1 SGHRS and CDR2 YFSETQ. Trimming pared 1 base from V and 5 bases from J, leaving 6 bases between. CDR3 nucleotides: TGCGCCAGCAGCTTGACGGGTGAGACCCAGTACTTC. Its translation: CASSLTGETQYF.

The V gene is TRBV30, the J gene TRBJ2-5, with D perhaps matching TRBD1 (5 bases). The CDR3 has 13 residues. Germline loops: CDR1 GTSNPN, CDR2 SVGIG (reference sequence). V lost 5 bases to trimming and J lost 5 bases, with 15 bases between them. CDR3 coding DNA: TGTGCCTGGGGGGATAAGGGGCGGGAGACCCAGTACTTC. Residues: CAWGDKGRETQYF.

This chain uses TRBV6-5 with TRBJ2-2; 9 bases are shared with TRBD2. With V trimmed by 5 bases and J by 7 bases, 5 bases remained unmatched. Germline assignment: CDR1 MNHEY and CDR2 SVGAGI. There are 14 residues in the CDR3. CDR3 sequence (DNA): TGTGCCAGCAGTCCGGGACTAGCTGGCGGGGAGCTGTTTTTT. Its translation is CASSPGLAGGELFF.

This chain connects TRBV3-1 (or the pseudogene TRBV3-2) to TRBJ1-3, with D hard to call. Germline CDR1 reads LGHDT; CDR2 reads YNNKEL (reference sequence). The V end lost 4 bases, the J end lost 2 bases, and 12 bases lay between the germline ends. The CDR3 has 15 amino acids. The CDR3 loop is CASSPSQVTGNTIYF. CDR3 bases: TGTGCCAGCAGCCCGAGCCAGGTAACTGGAAACACCATATATTTT.

The J gene is TRBJ2-5, the V gene TRBV4-2; D not certain. The length of the CDR3 is 15 residues. The germline V gene encodes CDR1 LGHNA and CDR2 YNFKEQ. V was trimmed by 4 bases and J by 5 bases, leaving 17 bases between them. CDR3 coding DNA: TGTGCCAGCAGCCCCGCGTTATATAATGCGGAGACCCAGTACTTC. This codes for CASSPALYNAETQYF.

V usage is TRBV18 and J usage is TRBJ1-3; D is ambiguous. In germline, CDR1 is KGHSH, CDR2 LQKENI. V was pared by 6 bases and J by 0 bases, with 21 bases between. This CDR3 is built from 18 residues. CDR3 in amino acids: CASSPNLSSGPSGNTIYF. The CDR3 nucleotides are TGTGCCAGCTCGCCCAACCTTTCCTCAGGACCCTCTGGAAACACCATATATTTT.

This clone was found once. The V call is TRBV28, the J call TRBJ2-1; 11 bases are shared with TRBD2. CDR1 is MDHEN and CDR2 is SYDVKM in the germline V gene. With V trimmed by 6 bases and J by 7 bases, 8 bases remained unmatched. The CDR3 is made up of 15 amino acids. CDR3 amino acids: CASRTSSGRTNEQFF. DNA of the CDR3: TGTGCCAGCAGGACGTCTAGCGGGAGGACGAATGAGCAGTTCTTC. The full variable domain, with the rest looked up from reference TRBV28 and TRBJ2-1, is DVKVTQSSRYLVKRTGEKVFLECVQDMDHENMFWYRQDPGLGLRLIYFSYDVKMKEKGDIPEGYSVSREKKERFSLILESASTNQTSMYLCASRTSSGRTNEQFFGPGTRLTVL.